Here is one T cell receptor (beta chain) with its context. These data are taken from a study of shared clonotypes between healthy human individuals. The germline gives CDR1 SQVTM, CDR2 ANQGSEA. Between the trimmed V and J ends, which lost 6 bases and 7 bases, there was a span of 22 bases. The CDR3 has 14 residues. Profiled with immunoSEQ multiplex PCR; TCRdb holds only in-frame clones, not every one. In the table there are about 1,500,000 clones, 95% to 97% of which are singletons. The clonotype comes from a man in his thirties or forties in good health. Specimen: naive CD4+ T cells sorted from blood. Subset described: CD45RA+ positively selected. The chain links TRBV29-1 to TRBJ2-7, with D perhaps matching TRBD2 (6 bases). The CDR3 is CSVIRGGSGGEQYF. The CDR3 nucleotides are TGCAGCGTCATCCGAGGAGGGTCCGGTGGTGAGCAGTACTTC.